The rows below give T cell receptor beta chains drawn from one sample of a study of graft-versus-host responses after intestinal transplantation. Sequenced by immunoSEQ multiplex PCR; TCRdb stores in-frame clones only, minus some. There are about 93,000 clones in the sample; over 85% occur only once, and around 0.49% lies in the top ten. What these receptors recognize is not known. The input for sequencing was unstimulated CD8+ T cells sorted from spleen or lymph node cells, taken before intestinal transplant. Every receptor here comes from a human donor who received an intestinal transplant. Each CDR3 is given with its conserved first and last residue. Fields, in order: V gene, clone size, J gene, D gene, CDR3 protein, CDR3 DNA. The D gene is left open where the match is weak. Size tells how often a clone was seen (once, few, many) or the class of an expanded clone, and some rows leave it out.

v_call: TRBV5-1
clone_size: NA
j_call: TRBJ1-1
d_call: TRBD1
cdr3_aa: CASSWTGGGTEAFF
cdr3_nt: TGCGCCAGCAGCTGGACAGGGGGAGGTACTGAAGCTTTCTTT

v_call: TRBV7-9
clone_size: NA
j_call: TRBJ2-7
d_call: TRBD1
cdr3_aa: CASSAGTGAYEQYF
cdr3_nt: TGTGCCAGCAGCGCCGGGACAGGAGCCTACGAGCAGTACTTC

v_call: TRBV13
clone_size: NA
j_call: TRBJ2-7
d_call: NA
cdr3_aa: CASSLIRGYEQYF
cdr3_nt: TGTGCCAGCAGCCTAATCCGGGGGTACGAGCAGTACTTC

v_call: TRBV6-1
clone_size: NA
j_call: TRBJ1-3
d_call: NA
cdr3_aa: CASSERRAGNTIYF
cdr3_nt: TGTGCCAGCAGTGAAAGGAGGGCCGGTAACACCATATATTTT

v_call: TRBV4-1
clone_size: NA
j_call: TRBJ1-3
d_call: TRBD1
cdr3_aa: CASSQATGTGSGNTIYF
cdr3_nt: TGCGCCAGCAGCCAGGCTACCGGGACAGGCTCTGGAAACACCATATATTTT

v_call: TRBV27
clone_size: NA
j_call: TRBJ2-5
d_call: TRBD1
cdr3_aa: CASSDVSTGTGEETQYF
cdr3_nt: TGTGCCAGCAGCGACGTTAGTACCGGGACAGGGGAAGAGACCCAGTACTTC

v_call: TRBV7-9
clone_size: once
j_call: TRBJ1-1
d_call: TRBD1
cdr3_aa: CASSPDREAFF
cdr3_nt: TGTGCCAGCAGCCCGGACAGGGAAGCTTTCTTT

v_call: TRBV9
clone_size: NA
j_call: TRBJ2-7
d_call: NA
cdr3_aa: CASSANSGTSYEQYF
cdr3_nt: TGTGCCAGCAGCGCTAATAGCGGTACCTCCTACGAGCAGTACTTC

v_call: TRBV12-5
clone_size: NA
j_call: TRBJ1-1
d_call: TRBD1
cdr3_aa: CASLLDRGNTEAFF
cdr3_nt: TGTGCTAGTCTTTTGGACAGGGGGAACACTGAAGCTTTCTTT

v_call: TRBV4-1
clone_size: NA
j_call: TRBJ1-6
d_call: NA
cdr3_aa: CASSQVTDSYNSPLHF
cdr3_nt: TGCGCCAGCAGCCAAGTCACAGACTCCTATAATTCACCCCTCCACTTT

v_call: TRBV19
clone_size: once
j_call: TRBJ2-7
d_call: NA
cdr3_aa: CASSISSGSYEQYF
cdr3_nt: TGTGCCAGTAGTATAAGCTCCGGGTCCTACGAGCAGTACTTC

v_call: TRBV19
clone_size: NA
j_call: TRBJ2-1
d_call: NA
cdr3_aa: CASSMSQVGNEQFF
cdr3_nt: TGTGCCAGTAGTATGAGTCAAGTTGGCAATGAGCAGTTCTTC

v_call: TRBV4-3
clone_size: NA
j_call: TRBJ1-6
d_call: NA
cdr3_aa: CASSQDLTSSYNSPLHF
cdr3_nt: TGCGCCAGCAGCCAAGACCTGACTAGCTCCTATAATTCACCCCTCCACTTT

v_call: TRBV19
clone_size: NA
j_call: TRBJ2-7
d_call: NA
cdr3_aa: CASSWSGHEQYF
cdr3_nt: TGTGCCAGTAGTTGGTCAGGTCACGAGCAGTACTTC

v_call: TRBV5-6
clone_size: NA
j_call: TRBJ1-2
d_call: TRBD1
cdr3_aa: CASSLQSEGQSRPYGYTF
cdr3_nt: TGTGCCAGCAGCCTTCAATCGGAGGGACAGTCAAGGCCCTATGGCTACACCTTC

v_call: TRBV19
clone_size: NA
j_call: TRBJ1-2
d_call: NA
cdr3_aa: CASSTSTAEGNYGYTF
cdr3_nt: TGTGCCAGTAGTACAAGTACGGCAGAGGGAAACTATGGCTACACCTTC

v_call: TRBV13
clone_size: NA
j_call: TRBJ1-2
d_call: TRBD1
cdr3_aa: CASSLGTGDGYTF
cdr3_nt: TGTGCCAGCAGCTTGGGGACAGGAGATGGCTACACCTTC

v_call: TRBV4-2
clone_size: NA
j_call: TRBJ2-1
d_call: TRBD2
cdr3_aa: CASSQASGIVSEQFF
cdr3_nt: TGTGCCAGCAGCCAAGCTAGCGGGATCGTAAGTGAGCAGTTCTTC